Listed below are T cell receptor beta chains from one sample, sequenced in a study of blood T cell repertoires in COVID-19. The data were produced by immunoSEQ multiplex PCR, yet TCRdb's version contains in-frame clones alone and is incomplete. Altogether 97,000 or so clones are present, roughly nine tenths being singletons, with the ten largest covering 1.5% to 2%. The sequenced material came from peripheral blood. Receptors originate from a man aged 55 to 70 with acute or convalescent COVID-19. Each CDR3 is given without its conserved first and last residue.

CDR3aa: ASSESRFYGYT
v_gene: TRBV10-1
j_gene: TRBJ1-2
len: 11

CDR3aa: ASSEGNRNTEAF
v_gene: TRBV2
j_gene: TRBJ1-1
len: 12

CDR3aa: ASSLGDFRT
v_gene: TRBV4-2
j_gene: TRBJ1-1
len: 9

CDR3aa: ASSQDSTAAFSGNTIY
v_gene: TRBV4-2
j_gene: TRBJ1-3
len: 16

CDR3aa: ASSLAGTGTHEAF
v_gene: TRBV5-5
j_gene: TRBJ1-1
len: 13

CDR3aa: ASSSTGVSMNTEAF
v_gene: TRBV7-9
j_gene: TRBJ1-1
len: 14

CDR3aa: ASSLDSLINQPQH
v_gene: TRBV19
j_gene: TRBJ1-5
len: 13

CDR3aa: SARGATEAF
v_gene: TRBV20-1
j_gene: TRBJ1-1
len: 9

CDR3aa: ASSVTQGARPYEQY
v_gene: TRBV19
j_gene: TRBJ2-7
len: 14

CDR3aa: ASSLAGTGEEKLF
v_gene: TRBV5-1
j_gene: TRBJ1-4
len: 13

CDR3aa: ASSRTEGYT
v_gene: TRBV6-5
j_gene: TRBJ1-2
len: 9

CDR3aa: ASSKGTGGSEAF
v_gene: TRBV6-4
j_gene: TRBJ1-1
len: 12

CDR3aa: ASSPRQFLTEAF
v_gene: TRBV7-9
j_gene: TRBJ1-1
len: 12

CDR3aa: ASSIAVNTEAF
v_gene: TRBV19
j_gene: TRBJ1-1
len: 11

CDR3aa: ASSQDPGLAADTQY
v_gene: TRBV3-1/TRBV3-2
j_gene: TRBJ2-3
len: 14

CDR3aa: ASSEAPGRSGNTIY
v_gene: TRBV2
j_gene: TRBJ1-3
len: 14

CDR3aa: ASSLIAQGLGNTIY
v_gene: TRBV18
j_gene: TRBJ1-3
len: 14

CDR3aa: ASSHGGGGTEAF
v_gene: TRBV4-1
j_gene: TRBJ1-1
len: 12

CDR3aa: ASSSTTGTTEAF
v_gene: TRBV6-2/TRBV6-3
j_gene: TRBJ1-1
len: 12

CDR3aa: ASSLAQGGYGYT
v_gene: TRBV5-1
j_gene: TRBJ1-2
len: 12

CDR3aa: ASSATETPSNEQF
v_gene: TRBV7-9
j_gene: TRBJ2-1
len: 13

CDR3aa: ASSQGQADTYGYT
v_gene: TRBV3-1/TRBV3-2
j_gene: TRBJ1-2
len: 13